This T cell receptor (beta chain) was recorded in a study of OX40 agonist ivuxolimab in advanced cancers. Study details: It was ivuxolimab, an agonistic anti-OX40 (CD134) antibody, that patients were treated with.

Using immunoSEQ multiplex PCR, the repertoire was profiled, and TCRdb retains in-frame clones only, with some absent. Of approximately 39,000 clones listed, roughly 81% were seen once; the top ten hold 22%. This clone was picked up a small number of times. The antigen is unknown. V gave up 4 bases and J gave up 5 bases, with 11 bases separating them. Germline V gene lookup returns CDR1 ENHRY and CDR2 SYGVKD. CDR3 length equals 13 residues. Study results and limitations: On average, a greater number of expanded clones characterised CD8+ T cells relative to CD4+.

The origin of this receptor is an adult with an advanced solid tumor such as melanoma, head and neck, liver or kidney cancer. The chain links TRBV10-3 to TRBJ1-1; tentative D call: TRBD1 (5 bases). This specimen was CD4+ or CD8+ T cells sorted from blood, taken in a trial of the OX40 agonist ivuxolimab. The CDR3 bases are TGTGCCATCAGTGTGTTGGGGGGTACTGAAGCTTTCTTT. Amino acids: CAISVLGGTEAFF.